The present entry profiles one T cell receptor (beta chain) with its context. Its specificity is not known. These data are taken from a study of cytomegalovirus exposure and HLA in healthy donors. Study outcomes and limitations: Subsequent analysis of the 110 or so validation repertoires found a tendency for first-cohort TCR clusters to co-occur. Specificity of a few CMV-associated chains for CMV antigens was verified in vitro. For most TCR sequences rarity was the rule, although some public TCRs occurred in many donors.

Sequencing used immunoSEQ multiplex PCR; TCRdb keeps in-frame clones, though not all of them. The data contain 100,000 to 150,000 clones, approximately 94% of them singletons. Separate from the approximately 720-subject first cohort was the approximately 110-subject validation cohort, to which the donors belonged. The clonotype originates from a man between 18 and 29 years old in good health and CMV-seronegative. Sequenced material: PBMCs.

The CDR3 loop reads CASSKQGATTDTQYF. CDR3 nucleotides: TGTGCCAGCTCAAAACAGGGGGCCACCACAGATACGCAGTATTTT. V gene TRBV18 combines with J gene TRBJ2-3; 9 nucleotides match TRBD1. The trim removed 5 bases at V and 2 bases at J, leaving 5 bases unmatched. The length of the CDR3 is 15 residues. Germline values: CDR1 KGHSH, CDR2 LQKENI.